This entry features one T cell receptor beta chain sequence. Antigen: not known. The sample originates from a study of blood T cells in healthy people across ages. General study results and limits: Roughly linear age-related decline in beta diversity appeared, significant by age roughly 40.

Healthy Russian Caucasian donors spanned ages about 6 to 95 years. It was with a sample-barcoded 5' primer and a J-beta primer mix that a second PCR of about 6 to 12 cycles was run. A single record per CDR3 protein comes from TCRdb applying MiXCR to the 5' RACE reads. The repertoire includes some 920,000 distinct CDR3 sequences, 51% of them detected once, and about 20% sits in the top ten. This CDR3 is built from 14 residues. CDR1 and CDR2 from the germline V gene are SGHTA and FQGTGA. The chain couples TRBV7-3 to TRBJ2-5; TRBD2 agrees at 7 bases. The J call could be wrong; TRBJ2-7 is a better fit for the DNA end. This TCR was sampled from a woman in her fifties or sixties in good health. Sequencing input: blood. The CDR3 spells CASSSGGLVYEQYF. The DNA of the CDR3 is TGTGCCAGCAGCTCGGGTGGACTAGTTTACGAGCAGTACTTC.